This T cell receptor beta chain is from a study of post-analysis software for immune sequencing data (dated by TCRdb to the mid-2010s). Turning to the overall study: Recorded disease courses included relapsing-remitting, secondary progressive and progressive-relapsing multiple sclerosis, with some patients lacking subtype annotation. The multiple sclerosis patient repertoires were compared with approximately 11 previously published healthy control repertoires from donors aged about 6 to 25 years. A subset of samples was prepared in parallel using single-end sample barcoding, then pooled and co-amplified after Illumina adapter ligation. General study outcomes and caveats: Significantly higher frequencies in patients than in controls were found for several TRBV segments, including TRBV5-6, TRBV5-1 and TRBV20-1. The control group was slightly older than the multiple sclerosis patient group. Significantly lower normalized Chao1 diversity was found in multiple sclerosis patients than in controls, suggesting substantial peripheral T-cell clonal expansion. When samples were clustered directly using the F measure, samples prepared in the same batch co-clustered strongly, which prompted a batch-effect correction.

From the cysteine through the phenylalanine, the CDR3 covers 13 amino acids. The only DNA kept is the CDR3, 39 bases in frame from the first base. The germline V gene encodes CDR1 MGHRA and CDR2 YSYEKL. V and J lose 1 base and 4 bases, and a span of 8 bases separates them. To demonstrate the VDJtools post-analysis software, the study profiled TCR beta repertoires from the peripheral blood of about 13 young patients with multiple sclerosis. The multiple sclerosis patients were children and adolescents between 6 and 15 years of age. The method behind the library was PCR. Sequenced using an Illumina HiSeq 2500. Unique molecular identifiers were incorporated into TCR beta cDNA libraries to reduce PCR and sequencing biases. Approximately 500,000 cDNA molecules were obtained for every 1 to 10 million input T cells, so each molecule roughly corresponded to one T cell. The patient libraries were prepared and sequenced using the same protocol as the earlier healthy control dataset. Within a given batch, samples were prepared together, multiplexed and sequenced on the same HiSeq lane. The paper's processing steps were these. MIGEC handled the raw barcoded reads, throwing out single-read molecular identifier groups before consensus assembly and CDR3 extraction. VDJtools was used for post-analysis of the clonotype tables, with diversity normalized by down-sampling every dataset to the smallest sample size. In repertoire overlap clustering, CDR3 amino acid sequences, but not nucleotide sequences, were matched to correct batch-related cross-sample contamination. In TCRdb, the public reads were trimmed at Q25 with fastp and aligned with MiXCR, with productive beta chains retained. Under each unique CDR3 protein, matching rows form one entry showing the most common genes and DNA. What appears here as the V and J calls and clone size reflects TCRdb's work, not the paper's. This sample has some 370,000 distinct CDR3 sequences in its table, and less than 35% of those were observed once. The ten most abundant clones make up roughly 12% of the sample.

Ten or more counts support this clonotype. Its specific antigen is unknown. There are no base qualities to consult, and no much larger clone falls within one base. This TCR was recovered from a girl aged 5-17 years with multiple sclerosis. Rearrangement joined TRBV4-1 to TRBJ2-7; the D segment cannot be called with confidence. The sample comprised blood. The CDR3 reads as follows: CASSQGARYEQYF. The nucleotide sequence reads as follows: TGCGCCAGCAGCCAAGGGGCTAGATACGAGCAGTACTTC.